This T cell receptor beta chain appears in the sequencing data of a study of spatial heterogeneity in lung cancer. On the study more broadly: Consistent detection of more beta-chain than alpha-chain sequences was observed. The study, taken as a whole, reports: Among blood samples, ubiquitous expanded tumor TCRs appeared more at resection than at follow-up.

Regarding this clonotype: Its antigen is not identified.

The germline V and J ends were trimmed by 2 bases and 0 bases, with 5 bases remaining between them. Germline CDR1 is MNHNY and CDR2 is SVGAGI (reference sequence). The CDR3 totals 13 residues. The time point was: sample taken at primary tumor resection. Tumor, nontumor lung or frozen PBMC supplied whole RNA, sequenced without sorting. A total of approximately 77 untreated early-stage non-small cell lung cancer patients served as donors. Each molecule of TCR cDNA was tagged with one unique molecular identifier. A single record per CDR3 protein comes from TCRdb applying MiXCR to the 5' RACE reads. The table lists about 18,000 distinct CDR3 sequences, 15% to 20% of them singletons.

This material consisted of PBMCs, taken at surgery. The chain joins TRBV6-6 to TRBJ2-7; D gene unclear. This clonotype was obtained from a male donor with early-stage non-small cell lung cancer. For the CDR3, the DNA is TGTGCCAGCAGTTACACAGACTCCTACGAGCAGTACTTC. Amino acid sequence: CASSYTDSYEQYF.